This T cell receptor (beta chain) was recorded in a study of shared clonotypes between healthy human individuals. Naive CD8 cells lacked CD45RO, underwent positive selection for CCR7 and left out terminally differentiated effector memory CD45RA+ cells. To note about this clone: The junction and the germline gene differ at one end; a read error may be behind it.

The CDR3 totals 12 residues. The germline gives CDR1 SNHLY, CDR2 FYNNEI. Only in-frame clones appear in the TCRdb table, and some are missing; sequencing was by immunoSEQ multiplex PCR. This table holds about 1,800,000 clones, over 85% found once. Sequencing was done on a sample of naive CD8+ T cells sorted from blood. This sequence joins TRBV2 and TRBJ2-7, with D unclear. This clonotype was obtained from a man aged 18 to 29 in good health. The CDR3 sequence is CASSPLSHEQYF. The CDR3 DNA sequence: TGTGCCAGCAGTCCACTCTCCCACGAGCAGTACTTC.